This TCR beta chain stems from a study of CD8 T cells in Susac syndrome. Findings of the study overall: The relatively small number of individuals in the TCR sequencing and HLA analysis was acknowledged by the study.

With random hexamers, reverse transcription was performed on about 0.5 to 1 ug of RNA. With immunoSEQ multiplex PCR, TCR beta CDR3 was amplified across 54 Vbeta and 13 Jbeta. Via MiXCR, TCRdb re-called the immunoSEQ multiplex PCR reads, giving one row per CDR3 protein. The table records some 140,000 distinct CDR3 sequences, around nine tenths of them present only once. Sequencing of TCR beta drew on CD8+ and CD4+ T cells from blood. In contrast to the negatively isolated CD8+ and CD4+ T cells, TEMRA cells were FACS-enriched. Trimming removed 3 bases from V and 4 bases from J; junction bases left unmatched: 9. There are 16 residues in the CDR3. In germline, CDR1 is SGHDT, CDR2 YYEEEE. About this clonotype itself: Its matching antigen is unknown.

The receptor comes from a human donor with multiple sclerosis. The specimen was CD8+ T cells from PBMCs. V usage is TRBV5-6 and J usage is TRBJ2-1, with 8 nucleotides matching TRBD2. The DNA of the CDR3 is TGTGCCAGCAGCTGGGACGGGACTAGATCATACAATGAGCAGTTCTTC. Amino acid sequence: CASSWDGTRSYNEQFF.